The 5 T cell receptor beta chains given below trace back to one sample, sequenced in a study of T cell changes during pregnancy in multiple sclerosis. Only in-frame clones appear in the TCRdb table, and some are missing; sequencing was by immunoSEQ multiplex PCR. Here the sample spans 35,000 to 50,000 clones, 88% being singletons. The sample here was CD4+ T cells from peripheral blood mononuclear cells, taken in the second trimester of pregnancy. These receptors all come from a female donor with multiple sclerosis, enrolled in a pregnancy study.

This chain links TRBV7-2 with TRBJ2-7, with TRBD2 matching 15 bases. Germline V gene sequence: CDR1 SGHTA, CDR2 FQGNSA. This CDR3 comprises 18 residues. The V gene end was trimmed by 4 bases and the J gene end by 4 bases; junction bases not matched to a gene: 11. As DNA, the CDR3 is TGTGCCAGCAGCTCCGGACTAGCGGGAGGGCTGGGGATATACGAGCAGTACTTC. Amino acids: CASSSGLAGGLGIYEQYF.

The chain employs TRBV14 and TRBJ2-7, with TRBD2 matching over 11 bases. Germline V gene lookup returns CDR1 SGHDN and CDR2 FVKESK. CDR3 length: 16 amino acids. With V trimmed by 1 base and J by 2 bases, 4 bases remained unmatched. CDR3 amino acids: CASSQGLAGGTYEQYF. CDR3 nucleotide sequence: TGTGCCAGCAGCCAAGGTCTAGCGGGAGGAACCTACGAGCAGTACTTC.

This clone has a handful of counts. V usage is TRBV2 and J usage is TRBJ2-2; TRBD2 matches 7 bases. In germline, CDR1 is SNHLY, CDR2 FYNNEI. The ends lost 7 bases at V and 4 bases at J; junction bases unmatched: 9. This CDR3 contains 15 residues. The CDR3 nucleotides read TGTGCCAGCACCGCGGTGGCGGGAGCCACCGGGGAGCTGTTTTTT. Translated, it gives CASTAVAGATGELFF.

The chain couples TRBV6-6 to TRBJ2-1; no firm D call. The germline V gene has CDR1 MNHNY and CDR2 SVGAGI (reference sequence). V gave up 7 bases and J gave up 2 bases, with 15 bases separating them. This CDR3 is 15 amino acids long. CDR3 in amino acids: CASTTLRVAYNEQFF. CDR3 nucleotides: TGTGCCAGCACTACCCTCCGGGTAGCCTACAATGAGCAGTTCTTC.

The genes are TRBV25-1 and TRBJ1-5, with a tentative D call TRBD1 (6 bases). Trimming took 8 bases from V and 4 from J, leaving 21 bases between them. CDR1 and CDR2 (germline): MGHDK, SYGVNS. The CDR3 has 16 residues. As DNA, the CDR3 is TGTGCCAGCTCTCCCGGGGGGCCCCGTCCGAATCAGCCCCAGCATTTT. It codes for CASSPGGPRPNQPQHF. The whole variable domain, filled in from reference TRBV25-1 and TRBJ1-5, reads EADIYQTPRYLVIGTGKKITLECSQTMGHDKMYWYQQDPGMELHLIHYSYGVNSTEKGDLSSESTVSRIRTEHFPLTLESARPSHTSQYLCASSPGGPRPNQPQHFGDGTRLSIL.